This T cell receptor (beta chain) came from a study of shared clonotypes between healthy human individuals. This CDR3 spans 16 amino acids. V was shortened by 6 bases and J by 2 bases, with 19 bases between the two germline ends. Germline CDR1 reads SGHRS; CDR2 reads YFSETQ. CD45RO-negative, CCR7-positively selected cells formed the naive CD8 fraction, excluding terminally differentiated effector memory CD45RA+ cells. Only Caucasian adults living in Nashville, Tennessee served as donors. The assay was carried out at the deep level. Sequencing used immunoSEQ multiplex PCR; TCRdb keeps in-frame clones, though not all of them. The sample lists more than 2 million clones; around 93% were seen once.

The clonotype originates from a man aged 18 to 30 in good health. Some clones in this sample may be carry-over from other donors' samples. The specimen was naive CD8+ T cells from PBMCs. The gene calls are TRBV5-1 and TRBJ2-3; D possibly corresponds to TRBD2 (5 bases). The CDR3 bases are TGCGCCAGCAAGCTTGGAGGTGCTTCCCCCACAGATACGCAGTATTTT. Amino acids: CASKLGGASPTDTQYF. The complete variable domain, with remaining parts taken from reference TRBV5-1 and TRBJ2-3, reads KAGVTQTPRYLIKTRGQQVTLSCSPISGHRSVSWYQQTPGQGLQFLFEYFSETQRNKGNFPGRFSGRQFSNSRSEMNVSTLELGDSALYLCASKLGGASPTDTQYFGPGTRLTVL.